This T cell receptor beta chain was documented in a study of CD8 T cells in Susac syndrome. Overall study context: When their blood was taken, the Susac syndrome patients had either not yet had any therapy, were taking corticosteroids, or were taking intravenous immunoglobulin alone.

There are 13 residues in the CDR3. The germline gives CDR1 MDHEN, CDR2 SYDVKM. V was clipped by 8 bases and J by 0 bases, with 11 bases between them. Regarding this clonotype: The antigen remains undetermined.

Study-level points and caveats: As the study acknowledged, the number of individuals in its TCR sequencing and HLA analysis was relatively small.

The RNA, about 0.5 to 1 ug, was put through reverse transcription using random hexamers. Via MiXCR, TCRdb re-called the immunoSEQ multiplex PCR reads, giving one row per CDR3 protein. Seen here are some 130,000 distinct CDR3 sequences, 95% observed once, and the top ten hold approximately 0.18%. The sequencing input was CD8+ T cells from PBMCs. The clonotype originates from a human donor with Susac syndrome. The gene calls are TRBV28 and TRBJ2-7, with D maybe TRBD2 (6 bases). The DNA of the CDR3 is TGTGCCAGCGGTAGCGGCTTCTCCTACGAGCAGTACTTC. Protein: CASGSGFSYEQYF.